The subject of this entry is one TCR beta chain. Generated by immunoSEQ multiplex PCR, the TCRdb table keeps only in-frame clones and is missing some. This sample has more than 2,000,000 clones, with approximately 93% found just once. The source of the sample is a study of shared clonotypes between healthy human individuals. The V gene's germline CDR1 is MDHEN and CDR2 SYDVKM. Trimming shortened V by 1 base and J by 7 bases, and 11 bases separated the two germline ends. This CDR3 spans 14 amino acids. This sequence joins TRBV28 and TRBJ1-5; D gene uncertain. The sample comprised naive CD4+ T cells from PBMCs. Noted subset: CD45RA+ positively selected. This TCR was recovered from a young man in good health. Some clones in this sample may be carry-over from other donors' samples. The CDR3 reads CASSLLAPGQPQHF. In DNA, the CDR3 is TGTGCCAGCAGTTTATTGGCACCGGGGCAGCCCCAGCATTTT. Using reference TRBV28 and TRBJ1-5 for the parts outside the CDR3, the full variable domain is DVKVTQSSRYLVKRTGEKVFLECVQDMDHENMFWYRQDPGLGLRLIYFSYDVKMKEKGDIPEGYSVSREKKERFSLILESASTNQTSMYLCASSLLAPGQPQHFGDGTRLSIL.